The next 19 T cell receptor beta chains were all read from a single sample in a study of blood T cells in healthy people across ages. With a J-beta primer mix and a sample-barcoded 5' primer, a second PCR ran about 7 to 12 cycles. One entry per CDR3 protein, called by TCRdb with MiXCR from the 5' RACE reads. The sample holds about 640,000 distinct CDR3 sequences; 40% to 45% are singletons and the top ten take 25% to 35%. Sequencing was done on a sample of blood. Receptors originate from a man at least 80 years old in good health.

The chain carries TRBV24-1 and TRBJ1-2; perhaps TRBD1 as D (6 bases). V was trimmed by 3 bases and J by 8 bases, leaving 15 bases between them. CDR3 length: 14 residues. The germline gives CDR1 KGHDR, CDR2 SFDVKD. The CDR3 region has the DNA TGTGCCACCAGTGATACAGGGTTCTCCGGCGGCTACACCTTC. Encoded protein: CATSDTGFSGGYTF.

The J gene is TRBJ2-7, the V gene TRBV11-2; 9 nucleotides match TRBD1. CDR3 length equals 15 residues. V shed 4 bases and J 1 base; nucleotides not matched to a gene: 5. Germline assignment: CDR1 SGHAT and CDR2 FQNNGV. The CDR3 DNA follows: TGTGCCAGCAGCTGGGGACAGGGTATATCCTACGAGCAGTACTTC. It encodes CASSWGQGISYEQYF.

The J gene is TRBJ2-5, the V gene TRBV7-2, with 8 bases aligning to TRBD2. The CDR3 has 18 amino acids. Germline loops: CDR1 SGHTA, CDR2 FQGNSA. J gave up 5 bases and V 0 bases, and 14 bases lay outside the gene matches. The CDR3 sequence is CASSLAHRSGRSGETQYF. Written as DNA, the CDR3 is TGTGCCAGCAGCTTAGCCCACAGGAGCGGGAGATCGGGGGAGACCCAGTACTTC.

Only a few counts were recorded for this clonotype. CDR3 nucleotides: TGTGCCAGCAGCCGAACCGGGACAAATACAGATACGCAGTATTTT. Its translation is CASSRTGTNTDTQYF. This chain joins TRBV7-2 and TRBJ2-3, with D perhaps matching TRBD1 (6 bases). The CDR3 runs 15 residues. V lost 5 bases to trimming and J lost 3 bases, with 15 bases between them. CDR1 and CDR2 (germline): SGHTA, FQGNSA.

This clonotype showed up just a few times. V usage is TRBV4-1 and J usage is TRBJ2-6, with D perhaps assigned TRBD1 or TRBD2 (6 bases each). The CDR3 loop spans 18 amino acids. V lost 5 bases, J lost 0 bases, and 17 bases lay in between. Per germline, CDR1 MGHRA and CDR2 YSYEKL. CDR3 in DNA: TGCGCCAGCAGCGAAGGGGGGAGGCTCCCCTCTGGGGCCAACGTCCTGACTTTC. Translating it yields CASSEGGRLPSGANVLTF.

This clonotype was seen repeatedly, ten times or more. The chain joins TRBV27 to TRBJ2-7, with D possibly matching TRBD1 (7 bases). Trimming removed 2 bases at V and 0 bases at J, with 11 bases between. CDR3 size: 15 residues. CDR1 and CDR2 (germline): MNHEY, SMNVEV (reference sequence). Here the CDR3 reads CASSLRQGGSYEQYF. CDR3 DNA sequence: TGTGCCAGCAGTTTAAGGCAGGGGGGCTCCTACGAGCAGTACTTC.

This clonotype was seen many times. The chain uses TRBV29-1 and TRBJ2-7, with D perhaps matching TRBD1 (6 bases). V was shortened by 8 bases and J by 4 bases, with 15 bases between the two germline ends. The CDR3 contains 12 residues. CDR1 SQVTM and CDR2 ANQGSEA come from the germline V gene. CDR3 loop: CSTQTGRYEQYF. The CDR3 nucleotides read TGCAGCACTCAGACAGGCCGATACGAGCAGTACTTC.

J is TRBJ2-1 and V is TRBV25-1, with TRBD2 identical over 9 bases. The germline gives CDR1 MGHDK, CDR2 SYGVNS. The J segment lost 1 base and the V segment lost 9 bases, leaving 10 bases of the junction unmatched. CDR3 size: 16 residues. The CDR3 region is CASAGSGGFSYNEQFF. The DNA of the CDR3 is TGTGCCAGTGCGGGGAGCGGGGGGTTTTCCTACAATGAGCAGTTCTTC.

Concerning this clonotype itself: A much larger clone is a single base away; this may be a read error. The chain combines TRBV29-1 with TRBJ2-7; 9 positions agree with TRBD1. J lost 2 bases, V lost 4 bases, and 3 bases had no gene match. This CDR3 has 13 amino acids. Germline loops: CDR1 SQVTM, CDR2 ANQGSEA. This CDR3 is CSVADRGPYEQYF. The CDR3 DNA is TGCAGCGTTGCGGACAGGGGCCCCTACGAGCAGTACTTC.

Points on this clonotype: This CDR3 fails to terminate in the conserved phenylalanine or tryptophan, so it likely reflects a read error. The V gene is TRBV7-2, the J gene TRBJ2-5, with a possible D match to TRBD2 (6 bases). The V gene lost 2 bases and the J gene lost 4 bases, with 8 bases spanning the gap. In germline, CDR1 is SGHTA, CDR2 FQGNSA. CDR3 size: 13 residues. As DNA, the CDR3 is TGTGCCAGCAGCTTAACGGGAGTAGAGACCCAGTACCTC. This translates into CASSLTGVETQYL.

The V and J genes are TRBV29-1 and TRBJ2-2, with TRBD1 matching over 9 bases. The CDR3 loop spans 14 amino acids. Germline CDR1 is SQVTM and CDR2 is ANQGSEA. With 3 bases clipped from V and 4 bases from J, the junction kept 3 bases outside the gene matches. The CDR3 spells CSVEGTGRTGELFF. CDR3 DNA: TGCAGCGTTGAGGGGACAGGGCGCACCGGGGAGCTGTTTTTT.

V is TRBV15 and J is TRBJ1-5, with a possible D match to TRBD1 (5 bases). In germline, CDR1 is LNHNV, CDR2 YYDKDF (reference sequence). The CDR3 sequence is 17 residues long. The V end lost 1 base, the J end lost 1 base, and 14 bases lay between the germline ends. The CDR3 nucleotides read TGTGCCACCAGCAGAGTAGGGGCAGGAGCCAGCAATCAGCCCCAGCATTTT. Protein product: CATSRVGAGASNQPQHF.

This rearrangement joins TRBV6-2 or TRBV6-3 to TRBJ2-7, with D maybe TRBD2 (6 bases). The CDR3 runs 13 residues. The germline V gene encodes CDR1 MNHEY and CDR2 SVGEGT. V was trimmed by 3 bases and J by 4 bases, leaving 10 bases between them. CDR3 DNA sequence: TGTGCCAGCAGTTATGCGGGATCGTACGAGCAGTACTTC. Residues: CASSYAGSYEQYF.

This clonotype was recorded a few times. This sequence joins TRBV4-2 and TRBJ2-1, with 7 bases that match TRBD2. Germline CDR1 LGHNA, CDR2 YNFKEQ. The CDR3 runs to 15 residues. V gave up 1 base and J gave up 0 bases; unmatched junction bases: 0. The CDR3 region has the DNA TGTGCCAGCAGCCAAGGGACTAGCTCCTACAATGAGCAGTTCTTC. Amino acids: CASSQGTSSYNEQFF.

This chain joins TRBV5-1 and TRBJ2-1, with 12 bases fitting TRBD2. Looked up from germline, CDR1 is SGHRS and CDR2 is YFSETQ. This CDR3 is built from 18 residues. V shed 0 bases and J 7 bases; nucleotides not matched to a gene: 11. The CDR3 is CASSLAASGGAGVNEQFF. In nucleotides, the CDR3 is TGCGCCAGCAGCTTGGCCGCTAGCGGGGGGGCCGGGGTGAATGAGCAGTTCTTC.

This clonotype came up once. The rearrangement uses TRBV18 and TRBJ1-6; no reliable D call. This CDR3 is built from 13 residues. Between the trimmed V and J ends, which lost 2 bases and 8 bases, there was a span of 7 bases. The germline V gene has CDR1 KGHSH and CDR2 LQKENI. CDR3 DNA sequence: TGTGCCAGCTCACCAAGCTCGGATTCACCCCTCCACTTT. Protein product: CASSPSSDSPLHF.

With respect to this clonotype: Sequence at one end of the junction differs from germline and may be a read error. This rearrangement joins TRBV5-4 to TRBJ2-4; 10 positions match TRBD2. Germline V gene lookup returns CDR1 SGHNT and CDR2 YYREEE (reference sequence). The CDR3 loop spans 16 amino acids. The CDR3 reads CASSLPLAGAQNIQYF. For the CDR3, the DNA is TGTGCCAGCAGCTTGCCGCTAGCGGGAGCCCAAAACATTCAGTACTTC.

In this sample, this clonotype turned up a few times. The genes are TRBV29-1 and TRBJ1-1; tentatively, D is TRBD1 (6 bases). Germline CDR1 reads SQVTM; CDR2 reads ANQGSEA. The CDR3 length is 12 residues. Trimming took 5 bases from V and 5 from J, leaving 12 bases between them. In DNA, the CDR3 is TGCAGCGTTACAGGGAGTCGAACTGAAGCTTTCTTT. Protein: CSVTGSRTEAFF.

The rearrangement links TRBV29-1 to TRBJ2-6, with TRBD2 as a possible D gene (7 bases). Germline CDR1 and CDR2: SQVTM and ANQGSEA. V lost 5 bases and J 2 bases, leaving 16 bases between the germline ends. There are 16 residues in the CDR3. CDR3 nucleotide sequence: TGCAGCGTTTTGGGGGGGGGCACTACTGGGGCCAACGTCCTGACTTTC. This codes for CSVLGGGTTGANVLTF.